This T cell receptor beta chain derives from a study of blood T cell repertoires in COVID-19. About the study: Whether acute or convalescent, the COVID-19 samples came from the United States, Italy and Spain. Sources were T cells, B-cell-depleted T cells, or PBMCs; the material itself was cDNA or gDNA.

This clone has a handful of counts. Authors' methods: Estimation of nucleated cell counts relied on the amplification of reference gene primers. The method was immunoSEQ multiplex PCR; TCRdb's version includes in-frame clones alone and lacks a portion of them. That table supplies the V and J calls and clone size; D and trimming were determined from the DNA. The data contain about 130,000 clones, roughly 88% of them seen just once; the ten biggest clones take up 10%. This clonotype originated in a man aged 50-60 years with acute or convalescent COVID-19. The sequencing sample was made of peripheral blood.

For the CDR3, the DNA is TGTGCCATCAGTGAGTCGAGGAACACTGAAGCTTTCTTT. Protein sequence: CAISESRNTEAFF. The J gene is TRBJ1-1, the V gene TRBV10-3; no clear D gene. Germline values: CDR1 ENHRY, CDR2 SYGVKD. The CDR3 spans 13 residues. Trimming took off 0 bases at V and 1 base at J, with 3 bases between the two ends.